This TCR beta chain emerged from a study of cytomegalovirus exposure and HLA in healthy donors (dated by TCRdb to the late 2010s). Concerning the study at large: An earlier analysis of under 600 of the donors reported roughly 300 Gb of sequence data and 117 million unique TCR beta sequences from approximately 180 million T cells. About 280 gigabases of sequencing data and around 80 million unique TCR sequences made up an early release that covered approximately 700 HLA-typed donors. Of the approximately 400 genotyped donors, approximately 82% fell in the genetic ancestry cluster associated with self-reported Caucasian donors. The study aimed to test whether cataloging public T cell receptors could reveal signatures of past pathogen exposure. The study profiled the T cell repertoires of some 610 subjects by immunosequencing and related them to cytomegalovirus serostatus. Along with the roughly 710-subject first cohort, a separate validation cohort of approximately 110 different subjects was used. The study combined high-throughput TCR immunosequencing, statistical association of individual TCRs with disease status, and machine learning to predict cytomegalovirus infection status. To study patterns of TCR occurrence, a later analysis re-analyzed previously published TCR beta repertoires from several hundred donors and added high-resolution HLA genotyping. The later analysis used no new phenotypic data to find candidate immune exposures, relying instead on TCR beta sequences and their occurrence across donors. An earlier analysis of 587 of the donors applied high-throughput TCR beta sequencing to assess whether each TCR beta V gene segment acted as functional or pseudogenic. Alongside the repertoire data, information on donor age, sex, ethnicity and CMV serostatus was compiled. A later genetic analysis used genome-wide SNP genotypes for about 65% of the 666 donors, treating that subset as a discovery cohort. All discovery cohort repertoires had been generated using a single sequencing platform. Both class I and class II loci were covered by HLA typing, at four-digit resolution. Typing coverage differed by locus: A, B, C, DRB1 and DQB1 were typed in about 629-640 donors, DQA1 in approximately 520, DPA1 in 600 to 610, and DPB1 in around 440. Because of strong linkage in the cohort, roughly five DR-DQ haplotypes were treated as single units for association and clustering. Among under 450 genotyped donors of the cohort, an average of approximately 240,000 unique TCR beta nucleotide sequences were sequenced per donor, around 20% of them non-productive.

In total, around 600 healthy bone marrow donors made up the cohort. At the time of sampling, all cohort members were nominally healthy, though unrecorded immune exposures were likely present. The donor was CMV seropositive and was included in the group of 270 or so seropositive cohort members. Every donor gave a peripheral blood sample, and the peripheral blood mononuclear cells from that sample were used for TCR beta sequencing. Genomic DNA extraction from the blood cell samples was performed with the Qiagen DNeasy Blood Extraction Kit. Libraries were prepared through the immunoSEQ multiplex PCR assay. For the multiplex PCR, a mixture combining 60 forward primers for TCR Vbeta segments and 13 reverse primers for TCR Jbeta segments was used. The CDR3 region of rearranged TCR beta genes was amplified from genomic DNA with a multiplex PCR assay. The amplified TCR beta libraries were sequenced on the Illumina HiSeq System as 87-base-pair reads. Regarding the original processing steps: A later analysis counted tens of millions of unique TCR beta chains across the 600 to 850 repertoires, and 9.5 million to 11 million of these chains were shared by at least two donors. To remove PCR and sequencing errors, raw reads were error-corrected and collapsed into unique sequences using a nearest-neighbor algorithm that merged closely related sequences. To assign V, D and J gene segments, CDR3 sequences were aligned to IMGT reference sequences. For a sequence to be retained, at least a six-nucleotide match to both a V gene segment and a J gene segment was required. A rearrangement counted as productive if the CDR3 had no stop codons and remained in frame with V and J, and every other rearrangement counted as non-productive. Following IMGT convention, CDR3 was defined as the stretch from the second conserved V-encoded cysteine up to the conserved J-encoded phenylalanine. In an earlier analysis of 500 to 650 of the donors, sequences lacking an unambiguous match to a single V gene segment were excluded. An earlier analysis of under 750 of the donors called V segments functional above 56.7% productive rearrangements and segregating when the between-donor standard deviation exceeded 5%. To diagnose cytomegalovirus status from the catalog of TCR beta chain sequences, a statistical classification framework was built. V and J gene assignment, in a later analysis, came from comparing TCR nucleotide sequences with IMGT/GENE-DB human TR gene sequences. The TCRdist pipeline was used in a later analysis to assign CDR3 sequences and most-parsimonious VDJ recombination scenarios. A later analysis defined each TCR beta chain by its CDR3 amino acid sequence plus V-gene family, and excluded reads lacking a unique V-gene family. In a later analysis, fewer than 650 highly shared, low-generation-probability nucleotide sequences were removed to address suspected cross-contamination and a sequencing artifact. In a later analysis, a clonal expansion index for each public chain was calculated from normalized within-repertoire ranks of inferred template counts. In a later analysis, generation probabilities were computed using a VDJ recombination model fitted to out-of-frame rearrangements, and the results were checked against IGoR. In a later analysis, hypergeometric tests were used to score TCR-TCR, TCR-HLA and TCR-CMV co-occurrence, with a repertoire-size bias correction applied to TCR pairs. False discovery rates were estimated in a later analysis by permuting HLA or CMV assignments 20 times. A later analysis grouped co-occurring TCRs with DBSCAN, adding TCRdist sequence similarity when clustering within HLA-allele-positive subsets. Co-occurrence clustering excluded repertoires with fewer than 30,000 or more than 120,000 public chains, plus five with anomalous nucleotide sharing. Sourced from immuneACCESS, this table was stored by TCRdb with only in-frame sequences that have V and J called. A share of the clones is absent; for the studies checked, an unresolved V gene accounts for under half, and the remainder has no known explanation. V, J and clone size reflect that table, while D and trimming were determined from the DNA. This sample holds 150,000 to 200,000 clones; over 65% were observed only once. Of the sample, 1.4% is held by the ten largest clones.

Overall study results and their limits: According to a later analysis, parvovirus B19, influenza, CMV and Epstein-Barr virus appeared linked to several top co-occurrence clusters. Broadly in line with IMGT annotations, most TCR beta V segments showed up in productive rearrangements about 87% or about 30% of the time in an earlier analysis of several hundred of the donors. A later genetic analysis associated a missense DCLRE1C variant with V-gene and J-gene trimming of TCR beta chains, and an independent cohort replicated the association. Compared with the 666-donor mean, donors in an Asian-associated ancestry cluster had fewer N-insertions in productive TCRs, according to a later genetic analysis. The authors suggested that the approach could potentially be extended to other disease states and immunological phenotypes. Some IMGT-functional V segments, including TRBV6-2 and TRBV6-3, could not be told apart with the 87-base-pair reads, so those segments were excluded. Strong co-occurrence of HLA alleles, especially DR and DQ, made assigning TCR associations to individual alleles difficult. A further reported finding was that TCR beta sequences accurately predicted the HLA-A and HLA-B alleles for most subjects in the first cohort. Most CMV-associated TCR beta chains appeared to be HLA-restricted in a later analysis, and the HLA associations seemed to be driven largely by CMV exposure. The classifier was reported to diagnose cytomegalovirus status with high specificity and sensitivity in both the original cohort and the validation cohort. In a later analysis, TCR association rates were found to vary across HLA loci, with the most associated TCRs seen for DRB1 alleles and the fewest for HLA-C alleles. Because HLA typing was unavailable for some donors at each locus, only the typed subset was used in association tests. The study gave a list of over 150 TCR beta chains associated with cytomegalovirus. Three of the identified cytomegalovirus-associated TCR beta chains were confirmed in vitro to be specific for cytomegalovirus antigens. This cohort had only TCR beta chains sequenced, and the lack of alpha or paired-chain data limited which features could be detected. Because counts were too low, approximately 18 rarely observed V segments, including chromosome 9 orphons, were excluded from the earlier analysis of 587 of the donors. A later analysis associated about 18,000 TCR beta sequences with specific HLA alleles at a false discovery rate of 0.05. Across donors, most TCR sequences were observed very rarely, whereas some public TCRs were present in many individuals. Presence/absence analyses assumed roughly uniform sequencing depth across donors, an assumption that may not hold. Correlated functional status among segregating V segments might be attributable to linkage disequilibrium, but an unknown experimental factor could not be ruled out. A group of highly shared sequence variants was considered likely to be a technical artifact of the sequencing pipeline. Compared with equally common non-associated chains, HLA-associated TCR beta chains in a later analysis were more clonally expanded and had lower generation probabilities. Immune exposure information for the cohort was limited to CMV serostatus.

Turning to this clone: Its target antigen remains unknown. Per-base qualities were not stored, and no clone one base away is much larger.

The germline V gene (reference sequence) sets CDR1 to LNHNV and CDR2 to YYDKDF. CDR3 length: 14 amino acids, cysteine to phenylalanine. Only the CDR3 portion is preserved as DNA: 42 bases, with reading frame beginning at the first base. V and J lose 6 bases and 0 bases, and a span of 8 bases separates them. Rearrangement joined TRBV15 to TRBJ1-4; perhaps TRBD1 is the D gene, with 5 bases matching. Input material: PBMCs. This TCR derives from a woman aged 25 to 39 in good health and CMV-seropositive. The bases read TGTGCCACCAGGACAGAAGCAACTAATGAAAAACTGTTTTTT. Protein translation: CATRTEATNEKLFF.